The present T cell receptor (beta chain) was sequenced within a study of shared clonotypes between healthy human individuals. The J segment lost 12 bases and the V segment lost 5 bases, leaving 14 bases of the junction unmatched. CDR3 length equals 15 residues. Germline loops: CDR1 MNHEY, CDR2 SMNVEV (reference sequence). Each subset's genomic DNA was split evenly across several immunoSEQ plates. Generated by immunoSEQ multiplex PCR, the TCRdb table keeps only in-frame clones and is missing some. Here the sample spans around 2,000,000 clones, around 96% being singletons. As defined, naive CD8 cells were CD45RO-negative and positively selected for CCR7, with terminally differentiated effector memory CD45RA+ cells excluded.

This chain uses TRBV27 with TRBJ1-4; 8 bases line up with TRBD1. What was sequenced was naive CD8+ T cells sorted from blood. The sequence was obtained from a man aged 18 to 29 in good health. CDR3 sequence: CASSPRQGTGGELFF. DNA of the CDR3: TGTGCCAGCAGTCCGCGACAGGGGACTGGTGGGGAACTGTTTTTT. The full variable domain, rest sourced from reference TRBV27 and TRBJ1-4, is EAQVTQNPRYLITVTGKKLTVTCSQNMNHEYMSWYRQDPGLGLRQIYYSMNVEVTDKGDVPEGYKVSRKEKRNFPLILESPSPNQTSLYFCASSPRQGTGGELFFGSGTQLSVL.